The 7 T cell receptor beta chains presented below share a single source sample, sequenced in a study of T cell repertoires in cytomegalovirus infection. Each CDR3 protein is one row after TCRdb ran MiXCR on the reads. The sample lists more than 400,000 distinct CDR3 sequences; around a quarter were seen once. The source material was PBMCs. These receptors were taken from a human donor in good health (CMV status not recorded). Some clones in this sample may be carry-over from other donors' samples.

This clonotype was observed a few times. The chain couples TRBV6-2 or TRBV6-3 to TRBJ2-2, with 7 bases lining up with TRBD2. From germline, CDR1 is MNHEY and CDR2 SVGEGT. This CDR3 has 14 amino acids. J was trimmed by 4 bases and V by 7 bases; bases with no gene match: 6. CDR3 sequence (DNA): TGTGCCAGCATCAAAGCGGGGTTCACCGGGGAGCTGTTTTTT. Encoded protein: CASIKAGFTGELFF.

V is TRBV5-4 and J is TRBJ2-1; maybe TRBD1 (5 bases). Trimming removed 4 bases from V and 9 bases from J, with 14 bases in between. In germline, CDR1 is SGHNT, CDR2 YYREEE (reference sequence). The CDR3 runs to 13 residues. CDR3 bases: TGTGCCAGCAGCCCTACGAGTGGGGCTGAGCAGTTCTTC. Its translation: CASSPTSGAEQFF. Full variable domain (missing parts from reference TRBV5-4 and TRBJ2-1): ETGVTQSPTHLIKTRGQQVTLRCSSQSGHNTVSWYQQALGQGPQFIFQYYREEENGRGNFPPRFSGLQFPNYSSELNVNALELDDSALYLCASSPTSGAEQFFGPGTRLTVL.

The CDR3 reads CASSYGTRNEQFF. CDR3 DNA: TGTGCCAGCAGCTACGGGACTCGGAATGAGCAGTTCTTC. This chain joins TRBV11-2 and TRBJ2-1; tentatively, D is TRBD2 (6 bases). The germline V gene has CDR1 SGHAT and CDR2 FQNNGV. This CDR3 is built from 13 residues. The V and J ends lost 4 bases and 7 bases respectively, with 11 bases between them.

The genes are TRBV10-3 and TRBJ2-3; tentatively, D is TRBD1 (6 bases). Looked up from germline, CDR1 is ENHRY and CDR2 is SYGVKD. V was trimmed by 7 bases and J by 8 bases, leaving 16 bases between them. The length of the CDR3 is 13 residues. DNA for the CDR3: TGTGCCATCATGGGCAGGGGAGAGGGTACGCAGTATTTT. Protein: CAIMGRGEGTQYF.

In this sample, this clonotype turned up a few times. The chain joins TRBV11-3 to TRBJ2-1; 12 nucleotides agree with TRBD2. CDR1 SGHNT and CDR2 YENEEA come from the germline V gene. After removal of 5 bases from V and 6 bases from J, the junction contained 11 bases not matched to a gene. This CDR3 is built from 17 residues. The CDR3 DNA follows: TGTGCCAGCAGCCCGCCCAGACTAGCGGGAGATACCAATGAGCAGTTCTTC. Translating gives CASSPPRLAGDTNEQFF.

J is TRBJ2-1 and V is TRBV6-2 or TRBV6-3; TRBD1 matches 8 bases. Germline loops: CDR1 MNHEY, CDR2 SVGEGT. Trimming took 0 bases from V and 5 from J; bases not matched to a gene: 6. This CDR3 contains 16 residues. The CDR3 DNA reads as TGTGCCAGCAGTTACTCTGGCAGGGGGCCTGACAATGAGCAGTTCTTC. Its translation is CASSYSGRGPDNEQFF.

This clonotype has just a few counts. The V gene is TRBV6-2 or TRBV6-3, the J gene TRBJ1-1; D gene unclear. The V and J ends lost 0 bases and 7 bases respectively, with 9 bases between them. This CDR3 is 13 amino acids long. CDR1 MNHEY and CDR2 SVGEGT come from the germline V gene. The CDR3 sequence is CASSYSTAGEAFF. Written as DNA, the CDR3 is TGTGCCAGCAGTTACTCGACCGCTGGTGAAGCTTTCTTT.